These 16 T cell receptor beta chains came from one sample sequenced in a study of neurological immune-mediated disorders. The sample's time point: longitudinal time-point 1 (baseline). TCRdb re-called the 5' RACE reads through MiXCR, storing one row per CDR3 protein. There are 71,000 or so distinct CDR3 sequences in the sample; about 13% occur only once, and roughly 4.2% lies in the top ten. Sequenced sample: PBMCs. The receptors come from a female donor with HTLV-1-associated myelopathy (HAM/TSP).

This clonotype showed up many times. V is TRBV29-1 and J is TRBJ2-5, with a tentative D call TRBD2 (7 bases). Per germline, CDR1 SQVTM and CDR2 ANQGSEA. The CDR3 consists of 13 residues. Trimming removed 5 bases from V and 6 bases from J, with 16 bases in between. As DNA, the CDR3 is TGCAGCGTTATGTCAGGGGAGGGGAAGACCCAGTACTTC. Its translation: CSVMSGEGKTQYF.

Worth noting for this clonotype: This may arise from a read error, as a much more abundant clone is one base away. The gene calls are TRBV28 and TRBJ2-2, with D tentatively TRBD2 (6 bases). The V end lost 3 bases, the J end lost 5 bases, and 10 bases lay between the germline ends. The germline V gene has CDR1 MDHEN and CDR2 SYDVKM. The CDR3 totals 14 residues. The CDR3 loop reads CASSLPRGTGELFF. As DNA, the CDR3 is TGTGCCAGCAGTTTGCCTCGGGGGACCGGGGAGCTGTTTTTT.

This clonotype was seen ten or more times. This chain joins TRBV10-3 and TRBJ1-6; the match to TRBD1 covers 7 bases. Germline V lookup: CDR1 ENHRY, CDR2 SYGVKD. The length of the CDR3 is 15 residues. V lost 1 base and J lost 10; bases outside the gene matches: 7. CDR3: CAISEWTGSGSPLHF. The CDR3 DNA sequence: TGTGCCATCAGTGAGTGGACAGGCTCGGGCTCACCCCTCCACTTT.

This clonotype has at least ten counts. The genes are TRBV28 and TRBJ2-1; D possibly matches TRBD1 or TRBD2 (5 bases each). Trimming removed 3 bases at V and 5 bases at J, with 11 bases between. Germline values: CDR1 MDHEN, CDR2 SYDVKM. The CDR3 loop spans 14 amino acids. The CDR3 protein is CASSFDRDHNEQFF. Written as DNA, the CDR3 is TGTGCCAGCAGTTTCGATAGGGACCACAATGAGCAGTTCTTC.

This clonotype has ten or more counts. This chain connects TRBV7-9 to TRBJ2-5; a weak D match, TRBD1 (5 bases). V was pared by 8 bases and J by 2 bases, with 15 bases between. This CDR3 has 14 amino acids. Germline-derived CDR1 and CDR2 are SEHNR and FQNEAQ (reference sequence). CDR3 loop: CASGAKKVQETQYF. The CDR3 region has the DNA TGTGCCAGCGGGGCGAAGAAGGTGCAAGAGACCCAGTACTTC.

In this sample, this clonotype turned up many times. This chain uses TRBV6-5 with TRBJ2-7; possibly TRBD1 for D (6 bases). The V and J ends lost 5 bases and 2 bases respectively, with 10 bases between them. There are 13 residues in the CDR3. Germline lookup yields CDR1 MNHEY and CDR2 SVGAGI. The DNA for the CDR3 is TGTGCCAGCAGTCAGGGGCCCCCCTACGAGCAGTACTTC. The encoded protein is CASSQGPPYEQYF.

This clonotype was picked up many times. The chain employs TRBV13 and TRBJ2-2, with D perhaps matching TRBD2 (6 bases). The V gene lost 8 bases and the J gene lost 8 bases, with 12 bases spanning the gap. This CDR3 contains 12 residues. The germline V gene encodes CDR1 PRHDT and CDR2 FYEKMQ (reference sequence). The CDR3 reads CASGLQTGELFF. DNA for the CDR3: TGTGCCAGCGGACTACAAACGGGGGAGCTGTTTTTT.

This clonotype was seen ten or more times. The genes are TRBV3-1 and TRBJ2-1; D is uncertain. This CDR3 is built from 16 residues. Trimming removed 0 bases from V and 3 bases from J, with 12 bases in between. Germline loops: CDR1 LGHDT, CDR2 YNNKEL (reference sequence). For the CDR3, the DNA is TGTGCCAGCAGCCAAGACAGGCAGACCTTCTACAATGAGCAGTTCTTC. Translation: CASSQDRQTFYNEQFF.

With regard to this clonotype: This may be a read error, as it is one base from a much larger clone. The chain recombines TRBV12-3 or TRBV12-4 with TRBJ2-3; D not resolved. CDR3 length equals 16 residues. Trimming shortened V by 2 bases and J by 3 bases, and 15 bases separated the two germline ends. The chain's CDR3 is CASSLLGSAGTDTQYF. The CDR3 bases are TGTGCCAGCAGTTTACTTGGATCGGCCGGAACAGATACGCAGTATTTT.

This rearrangement joins TRBV5-1 to TRBJ1-2; no reliable D call. V lost 6 bases and J lost 4, with 22 bases in between. The CDR3 totals 16 residues. The V gene's germline CDR1 is SGHRS and CDR2 YFSETQ. The DNA for the CDR3 is TGCGCCAGCACCTTAGAGGTCAGTTCTGACCTCTATGGCTACACCTTC. This encodes CASTLEVSSDLYGYTF. Looking up the rest from reference TRBV5-1 and TRBJ1-2 gives the full variable domain: KAGVTQTPRYLIKTRGQQVTLSCSPISGHRSVSWYQQTPGQGLQFLFEYFSETQRNKGNFPGRFSGRQFSNSRSEMNVSTLELGDSALYLCASTLEVSSDLYGYTFGSGTRLTVV.

This clonotype turned up a few times. This chain links TRBV5-1 with TRBJ2-1; possible D gene TRBD1, 6 bases. V was shortened by 1 base and J by 8 bases, with 10 bases between the two germline ends. Germline CDR1 SGHRS, CDR2 YFSETQ. This CDR3 has 13 amino acids. This CDR3 reads CASSLNRVHEQFF. CDR3 in DNA: TGCGCCAGCAGCTTGAACAGGGTCCATGAGCAGTTCTTC.

This clonotype was counted at least ten times. This chain connects TRBV6-5 to TRBJ2-1; either TRBD1 or TRBD2 may fit D (5 bases each). Germline lookup yields CDR1 MNHEY and CDR2 SVGAGI. V lost 1 base, J lost 4 bases, and 29 bases lay in between. The CDR3 runs 21 residues. For the CDR3, the DNA is TGTGCCAGCAGTTACTTTACCGGGACCCAGTTTGGGGCCCTACTATACAATGAGCAGTTCTTC. Its translation: CASSYFTGTQFGALLYNEQFF.

This clonotype was recorded many times. The rearrangement links TRBV20-1 to TRBJ2-5, with 10 bases aligning to TRBD1. The V gene's germline CDR1 is DFQATT and CDR2 SNEGSKA (reference sequence). CDR3 size: 15 residues. V gave up 5 bases and J gave up 1 base; unmatched junction bases: 7. The chain's CDR3 is CSASGTGDFQETQYF. In nucleotides, the CDR3 is TGCAGTGCTTCCGGGACAGGGGATTTCCAAGAGACCCAGTACTTC.

The chain links TRBV29-1 to TRBJ1-5, with a possible D match to TRBD1 (5 bases). V was clipped by 5 bases and J by 2 bases, with 22 bases between them. This CDR3 is 17 amino acids long. Germline V lookup: CDR1 SQVTM, CDR2 ANQGSEA. The DNA for the CDR3 is TGCAGCGTTTCTTATCGGCAGGGCCCAGACGGCAATCAGCCCCAGCATTTT. Its protein is CSVSYRQGPDGNQPQHF.

This clonotype was counted many times. CDR3 in amino acids: CSARDMASGGYNEQFF. For the CDR3, the DNA is TGCAGTGCTAGAGATATGGCTAGCGGGGGGTACAATGAGCAGTTCTTC. The chain links TRBV20-1 to TRBJ2-1, with 11 bases lining up with TRBD2. Germline lookup yields CDR1 DFQATT and CDR2 SNEGSKA (reference sequence). This CDR3 has 16 amino acids. V dropped 0 bases and J dropped 4; count of bases not matched to a gene: 5.

This clonotype was seen a handful of times. The chain combines TRBV5-1 with TRBJ2-1, with 7 positions matching TRBD2. The V segment lost 3 bases and the J segment 4 bases; nucleotides outside the gene matches: 7. This CDR3 is built from 15 residues. Germline V gives CDR1 SGHRS, CDR2 YFSETQ. The CDR3: CASSSGTTGYNEQFF. The CDR3 coding sequence is TGCGCCAGCAGCTCCGGGACTACCGGGTACAATGAGCAGTTCTTC.